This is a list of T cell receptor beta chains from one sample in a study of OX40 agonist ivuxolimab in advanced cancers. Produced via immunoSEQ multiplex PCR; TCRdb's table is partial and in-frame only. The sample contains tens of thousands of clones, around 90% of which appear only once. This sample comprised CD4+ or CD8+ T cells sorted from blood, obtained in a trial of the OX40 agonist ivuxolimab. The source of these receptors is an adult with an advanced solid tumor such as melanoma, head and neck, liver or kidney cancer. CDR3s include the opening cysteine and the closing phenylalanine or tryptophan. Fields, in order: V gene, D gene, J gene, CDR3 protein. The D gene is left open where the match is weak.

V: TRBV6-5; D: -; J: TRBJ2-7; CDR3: CASENSYEQYF
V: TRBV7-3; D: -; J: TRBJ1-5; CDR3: CASSSRLGQPQHF
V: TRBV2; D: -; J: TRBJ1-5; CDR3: CASSESHRPDQPQHF
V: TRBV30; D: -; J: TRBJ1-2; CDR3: CAWSVLSGAPYGYTF
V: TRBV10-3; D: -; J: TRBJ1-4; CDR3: CAISPDRSNEKLFF
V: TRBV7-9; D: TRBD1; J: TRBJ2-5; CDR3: CASSLGQGPLGETQYF
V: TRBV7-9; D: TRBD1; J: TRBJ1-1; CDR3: CASSSLQGASLNTEAFF
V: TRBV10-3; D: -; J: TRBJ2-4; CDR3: CAISEGAPAKNIQYF
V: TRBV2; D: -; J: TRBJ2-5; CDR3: CATADQETQYF
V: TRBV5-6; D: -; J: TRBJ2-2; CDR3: CASSSGPKNTGELFF
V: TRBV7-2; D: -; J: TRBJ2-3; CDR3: CASSFPSTSTDTQYF
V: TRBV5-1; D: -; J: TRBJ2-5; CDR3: CASSSVVGRGGTQYF
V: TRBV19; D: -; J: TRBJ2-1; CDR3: CASSMLRAFINEQFF
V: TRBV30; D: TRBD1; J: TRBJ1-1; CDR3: CAWYWGSQGGAEAFF
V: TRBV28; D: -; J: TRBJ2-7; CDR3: CASSGLSNEQYF
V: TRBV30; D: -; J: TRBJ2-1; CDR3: CAWSVYEPNEQFF
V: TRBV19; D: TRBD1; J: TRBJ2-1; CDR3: CASSISSSGQGARNEQFF
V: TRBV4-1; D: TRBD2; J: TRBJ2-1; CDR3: CASSQVFLTSVLSYEQFF
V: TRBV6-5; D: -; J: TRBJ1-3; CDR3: CASSQTGTSGNTIYF
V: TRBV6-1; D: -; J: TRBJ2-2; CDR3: CASKGAGWTGELFF
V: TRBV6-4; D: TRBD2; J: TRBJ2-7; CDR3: CASASGRVCEQYF
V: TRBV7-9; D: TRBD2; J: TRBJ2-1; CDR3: CASSFGTRDNEQFF
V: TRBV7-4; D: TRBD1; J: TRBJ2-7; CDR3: CASSLTEQGLPALFSYEQYF
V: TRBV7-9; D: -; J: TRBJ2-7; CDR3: CASSLDSSYEQYF
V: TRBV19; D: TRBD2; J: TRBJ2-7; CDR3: CASSIATSGRVPSEQYF
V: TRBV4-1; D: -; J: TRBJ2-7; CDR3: CASSQDLVALRDYEQYF
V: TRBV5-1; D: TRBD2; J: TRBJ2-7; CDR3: CASSLAGLAGAEQYF
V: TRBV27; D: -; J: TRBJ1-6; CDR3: CASREQGNNSPLHF
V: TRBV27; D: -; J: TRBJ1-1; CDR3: CASSRPGDTEAFF
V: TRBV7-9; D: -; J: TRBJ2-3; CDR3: CASSLAGGTDTQYF
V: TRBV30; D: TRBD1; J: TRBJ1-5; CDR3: CAWSDRGFNQPQHF
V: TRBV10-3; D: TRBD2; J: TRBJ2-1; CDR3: CAISLLAGDEQFF
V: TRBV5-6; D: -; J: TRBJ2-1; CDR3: CASSQGPYNEQFF
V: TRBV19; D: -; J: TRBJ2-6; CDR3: CASSEGVGGANVLTF
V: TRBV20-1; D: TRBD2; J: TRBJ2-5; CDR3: CSPYGGETQYF
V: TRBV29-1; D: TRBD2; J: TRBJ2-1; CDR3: CSVEGLAGVEQFF
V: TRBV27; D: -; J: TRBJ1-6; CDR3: CASSLSWGASVSPLHF
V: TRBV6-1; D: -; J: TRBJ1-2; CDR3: CASSAMTVNYGYTF
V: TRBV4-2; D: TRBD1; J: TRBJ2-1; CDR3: CASRGRRDRGQGGGEREQFF
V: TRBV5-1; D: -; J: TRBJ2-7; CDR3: CASSLAGVSYEQYF
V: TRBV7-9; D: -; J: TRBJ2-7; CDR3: CASSPLGPTYEQYF
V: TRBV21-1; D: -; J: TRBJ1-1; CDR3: CASSSGVQAFF
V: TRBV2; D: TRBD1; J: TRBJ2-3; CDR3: CASRQGWGTDTQYF
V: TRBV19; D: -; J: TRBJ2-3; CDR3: CASSIRSGRDPQYF
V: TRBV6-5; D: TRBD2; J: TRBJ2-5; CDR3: CASSPWGGPQETQYF
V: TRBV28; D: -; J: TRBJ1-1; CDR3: CASSLSQGSRAFF
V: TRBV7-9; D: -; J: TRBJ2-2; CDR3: CASSLDTGFVAGELFF
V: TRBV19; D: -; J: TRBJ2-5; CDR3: CASSSDPWGAGETQYF
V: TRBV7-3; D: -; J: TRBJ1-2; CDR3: CASSPSGLGGGYTF
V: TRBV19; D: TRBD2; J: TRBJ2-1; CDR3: CASSTPSGLSNEQFF
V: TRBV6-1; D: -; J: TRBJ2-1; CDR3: CASSEVGTQYNEQFF
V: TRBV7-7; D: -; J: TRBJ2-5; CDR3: CASSPTGSQETQYF
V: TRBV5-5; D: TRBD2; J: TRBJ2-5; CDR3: CASSFGLAGGGETQYF
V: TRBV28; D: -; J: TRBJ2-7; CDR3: CASSPYPYEQYF
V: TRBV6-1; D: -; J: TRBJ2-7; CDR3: CASSEAGVGYEQYF
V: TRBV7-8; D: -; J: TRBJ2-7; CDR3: CASSFTGRSWEQYF
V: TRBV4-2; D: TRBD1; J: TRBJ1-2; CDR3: CASSPGQANYGYTF
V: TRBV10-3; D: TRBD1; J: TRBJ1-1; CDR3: CAIRVPGQSATEAFF
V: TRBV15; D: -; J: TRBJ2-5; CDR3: CATGLRETQYF